This TCR beta chain is drawn from a study of blood T cell repertoires in COVID-19. The length of the CDR3 is 19 residues. Per the authors' pipeline: Amplification from reference gene primers served as the basis for estimated nucleated cell counts. Sequencing used immunoSEQ multiplex PCR; TCRdb keeps in-frame clones, though not all of them. V and J calls and clone size follow that table, whereas D and trimming were derived from the DNA. The sample gives fewer than 250,000 clones, around nine tenths of which show up once; 0.83% is in the top ten. It was during active infection that Seattle patients were enrolled and then longitudinally followed.

The rearrangement links TRBV1 to TRBJ1-1; the table gives TRBD1 as D, unverified against the DNA. TRBV1 is annotated as a pseudogene. This TCR came from a man aged 25-45 years with COVID-19, enrolled during active disease. Material: peripheral blood. The CDR3 DNA follows: TGCACCAGCAGCCAGGCTCAGCCCCATGGGAGGGACAGGGAGGTTGAAGCTTTCTTT. Translation gives CTSSQAQPHGRDREVEAFF.